This TCR beta chain was observed in a study of cytomegalovirus exposure and HLA in healthy donors. The primer mix had 60 Vbeta and 13 Jbeta primers. Profiled with immunoSEQ multiplex PCR; TCRdb holds only in-frame clones, not every one. Of roughly 260,000 clones listed, 70% to 90% are singletons. CDR1 and CDR2 from the germline V gene are MNHEY and SVGAGI. V shed 5 bases, J shed 5 bases, and the junction held 5 bases outside the gene matches. The CDR3 length is 15 residues. This clone appeared once. V is TRBV6-5 and J is TRBJ2-3; 12 bases line up with TRBD2. This TCR was recovered from a woman in her thirties or forties in good health and CMV-seropositive. The sequenced sample was PBMCs. The CDR3 here is CASSASGRALDTQYF. The CDR3 region has the DNA TGTGCCAGCAGTGCTAGCGGGAGGGCCCTAGATACGCAGTATTTT.